This passage covers 19 T cell receptor beta chains from one sample sequenced in a study of blood T cells in healthy people across ages. It was with a sample-barcoded 5' primer and a J-beta primer mix that a second PCR of about 7 to 12 cycles was run. TCRdb fed the 5' RACE reads into MiXCR, producing one record per CDR3 protein. The table records 1.5 million to 2 million distinct CDR3 sequences, around 42% of them present only once. The specimen was blood. Receptors were obtained from a human donor in good health.

This clonotype occurred a few times. The gene calls are TRBV9 and TRBJ2-3; 8 positions match TRBD2. The CDR3 consists of 15 residues. CDR1 is SGDLS, CDR2 YYNGEE, per germline. Germline trimming cut 2 bases from V and 1 base from J; bases unmatched to any gene: 3. For the CDR3, the DNA is TGTGCCAGCAGCGTTATTAGCGGGGGCACAGATACGCAGTATTTT. Translating it yields CASSVISGGTDTQYF.

This clonotype appeared a few times. The CDR3 protein is CASSLRRASGTNEQFF. CDR3 in DNA: TGTGCCAGCAGCTTGAGGAGGGCTAGCGGGACCAATGAGCAGTTCTTC. The V call is TRBV7-2, the J call TRBJ2-1, with 9 bases matching TRBD2. Per the germline V gene, CDR1 is SGHTA and CDR2 is FQGNSA. V lost 3 bases, J lost 6 bases, and 9 bases stayed unmatched. The CDR3 has 16 residues.

This rearrangement joins TRBV28 to TRBJ2-3; 7 bases are a match to TRBD2. J gave up 2 bases and V 4 bases, and 9 bases lay outside the gene matches. The CDR3 is 16 residues long. Germline lookup yields CDR1 MDHEN and CDR2 SYDVKM. The CDR3 spells CASSSSWGGYTDTQYF. CDR3 in DNA: TGTGCCAGCAGTTCCTCTTGGGGGGGGTACACAGATACGCAGTATTTT.

The V and J genes are TRBV5-5 and TRBJ1-2; perhaps TRBD1 as D (6 bases). V was cut by 6 bases and J by 8 bases, with 26 bases left in between. CDR3 length: 16 residues. Germline V gene lookup returns CDR1 SGHKS and CDR2 YYEKEE (reference sequence). The CDR3 here is CASTLGGLPGVGGYTF. CDR3 bases: TGTGCCAGCACCCTAGGGGGTCTCCCCGGCGTGGGAGGCTACACCTTC.

The chain recombines TRBV5-8 with TRBJ2-1; TRBD1 might be the D (6 bases). CDR3 length: 13 amino acids. Germline V gives CDR1 SGHTS, CDR2 YDEGEE. Trimming stripped 0 bases from V and 12 bases from J, with 13 bases between. In DNA form, the CDR3 reads TGTGCCAGCAGCTTGGACCGGGACACGGGGCAGTTCTTC. It yields the protein CASSLDRDTGQFF. The complete variable domain, with remaining parts taken from reference TRBV5-8 and TRBJ2-1, reads EAGVTQSPTHLIKTRGQQATLRCSPISGHTSVYWYQQALGLGLQFLLWYDEGEERNRGNFPPRFSGRQFPNYSSELNVNALELEDSALYLCASSLDRDTGQFFGPGTRLTVL.

This clonotype was counted a few times. This CDR3 is CSVGLSGGIYGYTF. The CDR3 coding sequence is TGCAGCGTGGGTCTCTCAGGGGGTATCTATGGCTACACCTTC. The chain carries TRBV29-1 and TRBJ1-2, with 7 bases that match TRBD1. J gave up 4 bases and V 6 bases, and 11 bases lay outside the gene matches. This CDR3 has 14 amino acids. Germline V gives CDR1 SQVTM, CDR2 ANQGSEA.

J is TRBJ1-4 and V is TRBV29-1; D might be TRBD1 (6 bases). The CDR3 contains 13 residues. V gave up 7 bases and J gave up 8 bases, with 17 bases separating them. Looked up from germline, CDR1 is SQVTM and CDR2 is ANQGSEA. This CDR3 is CSAHEGGAEKLFF. In nucleotides, the CDR3 is TGCAGCGCGCATGAGGGGGGCGCCGAAAAACTGTTTTTT.

This clonotype turned up a few times. This sequence joins TRBV20-1 and TRBJ2-1; the match to TRBD2 covers 8 bases. This CDR3 is 16 amino acids long. Trimming removed 3 bases from V and 1 base from J; junction bases left unmatched: 8. From germline, CDR1 is DFQATT and CDR2 SNEGSKA (reference sequence). CDR3 nucleotides: TGCAGTGCTAGCGGGGGGGCCTTTAGTTCCTACAATGAGCAGTTCTTC. Its translation is CSASGGAFSSYNEQFF.

The J gene is TRBJ2-7, the V gene TRBV5-1; 13 nucleotides match TRBD2. Per germline, CDR1 SGHRS and CDR2 YFSETQ. J gave up 3 bases and V 3 bases, and 6 bases lay outside the gene matches. The CDR3 sequence is 16 residues long. The CDR3 region is CASSSWTSGGNYEQYF. CDR3 nucleotide sequence: TGCGCCAGCAGCTCCTGGACTAGCGGGGGAAACTACGAGCAGTACTTC.

This rearrangement joins TRBV6-1 to TRBJ2-3, with TRBD2 matching 14 bases. The CDR3 covers 16 residues. J gave up 2 bases and V 5 bases, and 3 bases lay outside the gene matches. Germline-derived CDR1 and CDR2 are MNHNS and SASEGT. Written as DNA, the CDR3 is TGTGCCAGCAGTTGGACTAGCGGGGGGACCACAGATACGCAGTATTTT. Amino acid sequence: CASSWTSGGTTDTQYF.

V and J are TRBV9 and TRBJ1-1; TRBD1 matches at 8 bases. The CDR3 is made up of 16 amino acids. With 3 bases clipped from V and 8 bases from J, the junction kept 15 bases outside the gene matches. Germline CDR1 SGDLS, CDR2 YYNGEE. The CDR3 spells CASSGGAGGEESEAFF. The DNA for the CDR3 is TGTGCCAGCAGCGGGGGGGCAGGGGGCGAAGAGTCCGAAGCTTTCTTT.

This clonotype showed up just a few times. The gene calls are TRBV28 and TRBJ1-2, with D perhaps TRBD1 (6 bases). Between the trimmed V and J ends, which lost 6 bases and 8 bases, there was a span of 19 bases. Germline V gene lookup returns CDR1 MDHEN and CDR2 SYDVKM. The CDR3 consists of 14 residues. The CDR3 here is CASSLGTGSGGYTF. The CDR3 DNA reads as TGTGCCAGCAGCTTGGGAACAGGGTCGGGCGGCTACACCTTC.

The J gene is TRBJ1-3, the V gene TRBV7-2; no firm D call. V was cut by 4 bases and J by 0 bases, with 10 bases left in between. The CDR3 has 15 residues. Germline V gene sequence: CDR1 SGHTA, CDR2 FQGNSA. DNA of the CDR3: TGTGCCAGCAGCTCTCCAGTGATCTCTGGAAACACCATATATTTT. It codes for CASSSPVISGNTIYF.

The genes are TRBV20-1 and TRBJ1-5; D gene ambiguous. CDR3 size: 12 residues. V was shortened by 2 bases and J by 7 bases, with 9 bases between the two germline ends. In germline, CDR1 is DFQATT, CDR2 SNEGSKA (reference sequence). CDR3 sequence reads: CSARQREQPQHF. CDR3 in DNA: TGCAGTGCTAGACAAAGGGAACAGCCCCAGCATTTT.

The chain links TRBV5-1 to TRBJ2-2; no reliable D call. V lost 0 bases and J lost 1, with 10 bases in between. The CDR3 runs 16 residues. CDR1 is SGHRS, CDR2 YFSETQ, per germline. CDR3 sequence: CASSLGWTENTGELFF. CDR3 coding DNA: TGCGCCAGCAGCTTGGGGTGGACCGAGAACACCGGGGAGCTGTTTTTT.

The chain recombines TRBV29-1 with TRBJ1-1, with 8 positions matching TRBD1. Germline V lookup: CDR1 SQVTM, CDR2 ANQGSEA. The CDR3 loop spans 15 amino acids. J lost 1 base, V lost 1 base, and 5 bases had no gene match. CDR3 bases: TGCAGCGTTGAAGTCCACGGGACAGGGAACACTGAAGCTTTCTTT. Translated, it gives CSVEVHGTGNTEAFF.

This sequence joins TRBV5-1 and TRBJ2-1, with no clear D. V was shortened by 2 bases and J by 7 bases, with 4 bases between the two germline ends. This CDR3 has 11 amino acids. The germline V gene encodes CDR1 SGHRS and CDR2 YFSETQ. CDR3 region: CASSFANEQFF. Here the CDR3 DNA reads TGCGCCAGCAGCTTCGCGAATGAGCAGTTCTTC.

With regard to this clonotype: The junction and the germline gene differ at one end; a read error may be behind it. J is TRBJ2-7 and V is TRBV20-1; no clear D gene. CDR1 DFQATT and CDR2 SNEGSKA come from the germline V gene (reference sequence). This CDR3 spans 13 amino acids. The CDR3 DNA reads as TGCAGTGCTAGCCCTCTCATAACCTACGAGCGGTACTTC. Protein: CSASPLITYERYF.

Details on this clonotype: A single base separates this from a much larger clone, so it may be a read error. V is TRBV7-2 and J is TRBJ2-4; TRBD1 agrees at 7 bases. The ends lost 5 bases at V and 1 base at J; junction bases unmatched: 2. The CDR3 loop spans 14 amino acids. The germline V gene has CDR1 SGHTA and CDR2 FQGNSA. The CDR3 coding sequence is TGTGCCAGCAGCGTACAGGGGGCCAAAAACATTCAGTACTTC. Translated, it gives CASSVQGAKNIQYF.